Presented here are 19 T cell receptor beta chains from one specimen sequenced in a study of blood T cell repertoires in COVID-19. Method: immunoSEQ multiplex PCR; TCRdb's copy keeps in-frame clones and lacks some. The table records 45,000 or so clones, roughly nine tenths of them present only once. The source material was peripheral blood. Source of these receptors: an elderly woman in a cohort sampled during active or convalescent COVID-19.

In its sample, this clone was seen once. The V call is TRBV7-9, the J call TRBJ2-3; perhaps TRBD1 as D (5 bases). This CDR3 has 14 amino acids. From germline, CDR1 is SEHNR and CDR2 FQNEAQ (reference sequence). V was cut by 4 bases and J by 2 bases, with 10 bases left in between. CDR3 in amino acids: CASSWSGYTDTQYF. The CDR3 DNA reads as TGTGCCAGCAGCTGGTCAGGGTACACAGATACGCAGTATTTT.

The rearrangement links TRBV7-9 to TRBJ2-3; D may be TRBD1 (6 bases). The V end was cut by 2 bases, the J end by 0 bases, with 9 bases between. Looked up from germline, CDR1 is SEHNR and CDR2 is FQNEAQ (reference sequence). The CDR3 has 15 amino acids. The CDR3 spells CASSLRQGSTDTQYF. The CDR3, as DNA: TGTGCCAGCAGCTTACGGCAGGGGAGCACAGATACGCAGTATTTT.

V and J are TRBV5-1 and TRBJ2-2, with TRBD1 identical over 7 bases. V dropped 1 base and J dropped 5; count of bases not matched to a gene: 8. CDR1 and CDR2 (germline): SGHRS, YFSETQ. The length of the CDR3 is 16 residues. The CDR3 protein is CASSLQGVGRTGELFF. CDR3 DNA sequence: TGCGCCAGCAGCTTGCAGGGGGTCGGAAGGACCGGGGAGCTGTTTTTT.

J is TRBJ1-2 and V is TRBV7-2; D gene uncertain. From germline, CDR1 is SGHTA and CDR2 FQGNSA. The CDR3 runs to 13 residues. V shed 4 bases and J shed 4 bases, with 10 bases lying between them. The DNA for the CDR3 is TGTGCCAGCAGCTCGAGGCGGGCCTATGGCTACACCTTC. It translates to CASSSRRAYGYTF.

The chain combines TRBV4-1 with TRBJ2-7; tentatively, D is TRBD1 (6 bases). V was trimmed by 4 bases and J by 0 bases, leaving 16 bases between them. Germline loops: CDR1 MGHRA, CDR2 YSYEKL. The CDR3 covers 16 residues. This CDR3 is CASSLGGGQPSYEQYF. CDR3 bases: TGCGCCAGCAGCCTAGGGGGTGGACAGCCCTCCTACGAGCAGTACTTC.

This rearrangement joins TRBV7-2 to TRBJ2-2, with TRBD2 matching over 8 bases. Trimming at V came to 8 bases and at J to 2 bases, leaving 10 bases not matched to a gene. CDR1 is SGHTA, CDR2 FQGNSA, per germline. This CDR3 has 16 residues. The CDR3 DNA follows: TGTGCCAGCCCTCCACTAGCGGATATAAACACCGGGGAGCTGTTTTTT. Encoded protein: CASPPLADINTGELFF.

This clone was detected only a few times. This sequence joins TRBV2 and TRBJ1-3; D possibly corresponds to TRBD1 (6 bases). The CDR3 extends over 14 amino acids. CDR1 SNHLY and CDR2 FYNNEI come from the germline V gene. Trimming removed 7 bases from V and 2 bases from J, with 12 bases in between. Here the CDR3 reads CASKIQGPGNTIYF. The CDR3 bases are TGTGCCAGCAAGATTCAGGGGCCTGGAAACACCATATATTTT.

A few counts support this clone. The chain recombines TRBV18 with TRBJ1-5, with D uncertain. The CDR3 extends over 13 amino acids. V dropped 4 bases and J dropped 4 bases, with 8 bases sitting between them. Germline V CDR1 and CDR2: KGHSH, LQKENI. CDR3 in DNA: TGTGCCAGCTCACGTAGCGGGAATCAGCCCCAGCATTTT. This gives the protein CASSRSGNQPQHF.

J is TRBJ1-5 and V is TRBV6-6; D is possibly TRBD1 (5 bases). Germline CDR1 and CDR2: MNHNY and SVGAGI (reference sequence). This CDR3 is 16 amino acids long. V was clipped by 4 bases and J by 2 bases, with 15 bases between them. The CDR3 loop reads CASSSGHAPGNQPQHF. The CDR3 DNA follows: TGTGCCAGCAGTTCCGGACACGCTCCTGGCAATCAGCCCCAGCATTTT.

The rearrangement links TRBV7-3 to TRBJ2-7; tentative D call: TRBD1 (5 bases). The CDR3 is 12 amino acids. Germline V lookup: CDR1 SGHTA, CDR2 FQGTGA. The V gene lost 5 bases and the J gene lost 7 bases, with 12 bases spanning the gap. The CDR3 here is CASSAGAREQYF. In nucleotides, the CDR3 is TGTGCCAGCAGCGCTGGGGCGCGGGAGCAGTACTTC.

The V and J genes are TRBV11-2 and TRBJ2-7; no firm D call. The CDR3 has 15 amino acids. Germline CDR1 and CDR2: SGHAT and FQNNGV. The V end was cut by 7 bases, the J end by 2 bases, with 18 bases between. The CDR3 bases are TGTGCCAGCATTTCAGGCCCGCTCAGTCCCTACGAGCAGTACTTC. Amino acids: CASISGPLSPYEQYF.

V usage is TRBV7-9 and J usage is TRBJ2-3; TRBD2 might be the D (6 bases). Per germline, CDR1 SEHNR and CDR2 FQNEAQ (reference sequence). Deletions cut 5 bases from V and 4 bases from J, with 19 bases between. The CDR3 length is 16 residues. CDR3 in amino acids: CASSPAGTGISDTQYF. CDR3 sequence (DNA): TGTGCCAGCAGCCCGGCCGGGACTGGGATATCAGATACGCAGTATTTT.

The chain is built from TRBV5-1 and TRBJ2-1, with 7 bases that match TRBD1. CDR1 and CDR2 from the germline V gene are SGHRS and YFSETQ. The CDR3 has 14 amino acids. V shed 4 bases, J shed 5 bases, and the junction held 6 bases outside the gene matches. The CDR3 nucleotides read TGCGCCAGCAGCGATTACAGGGGCCACAATGAGCAGTTCTTC. Protein sequence: CASSDYRGHNEQFF.

The chain combines TRBV11-3 with TRBJ1-2; D may be TRBD1 (5 bases). Germline CDR1 SGHNT, CDR2 YENEEA. The CDR3 sequence is 16 residues long. V lost 5 bases, J lost 8 bases, and 24 bases lay in between. The CDR3 loop reads CASSLTFLPGGGGYTF. The CDR3 DNA follows: TGTGCCAGCAGCCTAACATTCCTTCCCGGGGGAGGAGGCTACACCTTC.

Points on this clone: One end of the junction is discordant with germline, which a read error may explain. This sequence joins TRBV6-2 or TRBV6-3 and TRBJ1-1, with TRBD1 matching 7 bases. The CDR3 is 14 residues long. Per the germline V gene, CDR1 is MNHEY and CDR2 is SVGEGT. As DNA, the CDR3 is TGTGCCGGCAGTCGCCGGGACAGTAACACTGAAGCTTTCTTT. Translated, it gives CAGSRRDSNTEAFF.

This rearrangement joins TRBV5-1 to TRBJ2-1, with 14 bases aligning to TRBD2. The germline gives CDR1 SGHRS, CDR2 YFSETQ. V was pared by 3 bases and J by 3 bases, with 5 bases of the junction left unmatched. CDR3 length: 17 amino acids. The CDR3 here is CASSWGLAGEDYNEQFF. CDR3 nucleotides: TGCGCCAGCAGCTGGGGACTAGCGGGAGAGGACTACAATGAGCAGTTCTTC.

The V and J genes are TRBV4-3 and TRBJ1-2; D not certain. Trimming took off 0 bases at V and 5 bases at J, with 16 bases between the two ends. The germline CDR1 and CDR2 sequences are LGHNA and YSLEER. CDR3 length equals 16 residues. In DNA, the CDR3 is TGCGCCAGCAGCCAAGATGGGCAGAACGTATGGTATGGCTACACCTTC. Translating gives CASSQDGQNVWYGYTF.

The chain recombines TRBV5-6 with TRBJ1-6, with D possibly TRBD1 on 5 matching bases. Germline V CDR1 and CDR2: SGHDT, YYEEEE. This CDR3 is 18 amino acids long. Trimming shortened V by 4 bases and J by 8 bases, and 25 bases separated the two germline ends. CDR3 DNA: TGTGCCAGCAGCCCGGATCCATCACGCCTCAGGGAGGATTCACCCCTCCACTTT. Amino acid sequence: CASSPDPSRLREDSPLHF.

The rearrangement uses TRBV6-5 and TRBJ1-2, with TRBD1 matching 8 bases. V lost 2 bases and J lost 4; bases outside the gene matches: 6. Germline V gene data show CDR1 as MNHEY and CDR2 as SVGAGI. The CDR3 has 15 residues. The CDR3 reads CASSYSTGGGYGYTF. CDR3 nucleotides: TGTGCCAGCAGTTACAGTACAGGGGGAGGCTATGGCTACACCTTC.